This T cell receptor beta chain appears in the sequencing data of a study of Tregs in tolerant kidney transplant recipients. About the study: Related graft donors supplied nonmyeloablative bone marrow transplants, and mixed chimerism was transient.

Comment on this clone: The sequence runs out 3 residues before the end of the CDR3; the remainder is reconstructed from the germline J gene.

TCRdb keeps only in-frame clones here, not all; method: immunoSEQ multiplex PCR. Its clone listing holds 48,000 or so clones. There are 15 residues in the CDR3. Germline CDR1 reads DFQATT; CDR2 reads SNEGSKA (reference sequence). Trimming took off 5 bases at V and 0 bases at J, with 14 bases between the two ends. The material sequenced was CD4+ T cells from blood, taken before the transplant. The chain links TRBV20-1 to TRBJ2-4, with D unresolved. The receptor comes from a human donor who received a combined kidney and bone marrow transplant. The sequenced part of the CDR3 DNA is TGCAGTGCTCTTCCTAATTTACTAGCCAAAAACATT. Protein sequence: CSALPNLLAKNI. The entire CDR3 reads CSALPNLLAKNIQYF.